These T cell receptor beta chains were read from a single sample in a study of T-cell memory formation after mild COVID-19. TCRdb re-called the 5' RACE reads with MiXCR, one entry per CDR3 protein. The table includes roughly 300,000 distinct CDR3 sequences, under 20% detected once. The sequencing sample was made of PBMCs or a T cell subset sorted from them (not recorded which). Every receptor here comes from a man aged 18 to 30 who had mild COVID-19 (a few samples of this study predate the infection). Cell type and time point are not known. The CDR3 runs from the conserved cysteine through the conserved F or W. A D gene is named only where the DNA matches it firmly. Clone size is given for some rows only: seen once, a few or many times, or a class if the clone is expanded.

J: TRBJ2-2
size: few
V: TRBV6-2/TRBV6-3
D: NA
CDR3: CASSYASVTGELFF
DNA: TGTGCCAGCAGTTATGCCAGTGTCACCGGGGAGCTGTTTTTT

J: TRBJ1-2
size: NA
V: TRBV7-9
D: TRBD1
CDR3: CASSHPGQGEDYGYTF
DNA: TGTGCCAGCAGCCACCCGGGACAGGGGGAAGACTATGGCTACACCTTC

J: TRBJ1-5
size: many
V: TRBV4-1
D: TRBD1
CDR3: CASSQVPQGVRNQPQHF
DNA: TGCGCCAGCAGCCAAGTACCCCAGGGGGTGCGCAATCAGCCCCAGCATTTT

J: TRBJ1-3
size: NA
V: TRBV12-3/TRBV12-4
D: NA
CDR3: CASSSPTGTSSGNTIYF
DNA: TGTGCCAGCAGTTCCCCGACCGGTACCTCCTCTGGAAACACCATATATTTT

J: TRBJ2-2
size: few
V: TRBV20-1
D: NA
CDR3: CSARAEDTGELFF
DNA: TGCAGTGCTAGGGCTGAGGACACCGGGGAGCTGTTTTTT

J: TRBJ2-5
size: few
V: TRBV2
D: TRBD2
CDR3: CASSEAAGLAGEQETQYF
DNA: TGTGCCAGCAGTGAAGCGGCGGGGCTAGCGGGGGAACAAGAGACCCAGTACTTC

J: TRBJ2-2
size: NA
V: TRBV7-6
D: TRBD1
CDR3: CASSPSRGPGELFF
DNA: TGTGCCAGCAGCCCAAGCAGGGGGCCCGGGGAGCTGTTTTTT

J: TRBJ2-5
size: few
V: TRBV28
D: NA
CDR3: CASSEQGSRLLETQYF
DNA: TGTGCCAGCAGTGAACAGGGTAGTAGATTGCTGGAGACCCAGTACTTC

J: TRBJ1-2
size: few
V: TRBV7-2
D: NA
CDR3: CASSLVASLQFYGYTF
DNA: TGTGCCAGCAGCTTAGTTGCGTCACTTCAGTTCTATGGCTACACCTTC

J: TRBJ1-2
size: NA
V: TRBV27
D: NA
CDR3: CASSLSMREGYTF
DNA: TGTGCCAGCAGTTTATCAATGCGGGAAGGCTACACCTTC

J: TRBJ2-4
size: many
V: TRBV10-3
D: NA
CDR3: CAIAETVEAKNIQYF
DNA: TGTGCCATCGCTGAGACCGTTGAGGCCAAAAACATTCAGTACTTC

J: TRBJ2-5
size: many
V: TRBV28
D: NA
CDR3: CATIVPGRETQYF
DNA: TGTGCCACCATCGTACCGGGAAGAGAGACCCAGTACTTC

J: TRBJ1-6
size: NA
V: TRBV5-1
D: NA
CDR3: CASSSGGGYNSPLHF
DNA: TGCGCCAGCAGCTCCGGCGGGGGTTATAATTCACCCCTCCACTTT

J: TRBJ2-5
size: few
V: TRBV5-1
D: TRBD1
CDR3: CASSSGRGLETQYF
DNA: TGCGCCAGCAGCTCTGGCAGGGGGCTTGAGACCCAGTACTTC

J: TRBJ2-5
size: few
V: TRBV4-1
D: NA
CDR3: CASSQAELQETQYF
DNA: TGCGCCAGCAGCCAAGCGGAACTTCAAGAGACCCAGTACTTC

J: TRBJ1-1
size: NA
V: TRBV4-1
D: NA
CDR3: CASSQGRPWGNTEAFF
DNA: TGCGCCAGCAGCCAGGGACGGCCTTGGGGGAACACTGAAGCTTTCTTT

J: TRBJ2-1
size: NA
V: TRBV4-1
D: NA
CDR3: CASSQFRGVSNEQFF
DNA: TGCGCCAGCAGCCAATTCAGGGGAGTGTCCAATGAGCAGTTCTTC

J: TRBJ2-3
size: few
V: TRBV28
D: NA
CDR3: CASAADSTDTQYF
DNA: TGTGCCAGCGCCGCCGATAGCACAGATACGCAGTATTTT

J: TRBJ2-1
size: NA
V: TRBV5-1
D: NA
CDR3: CASSLGQYEQFF
DNA: TGCGCCAGCAGCTTGGGACAATATGAGCAGTTCTTC

J: TRBJ2-4
size: few
V: TRBV6-1
D: NA
CDR3: CATQQGTKNIQYF
DNA: TGTGCCACCCAGCAAGGAACCAAAAACATTCAGTACTTC

J: TRBJ2-1
size: few
V: TRBV7-2
D: TRBD2
CDR3: CASSLQGTTNNEQFF
DNA: TGTGCCAGCAGCTTACAAGGGACTACTAACAATGAGCAGTTCTTC

J: TRBJ1-1
size: NA
V: TRBV7-9
D: NA
CDR3: CASSFYRVDTEAFF
DNA: TGTGCCAGCAGCTTCTACAGGGTAGACACTGAAGCTTTCTTT

J: TRBJ2-1
size: NA
V: TRBV4-1
D: NA
CDR3: CASSQDRDFSYNEQFF
DNA: TGCGCCAGCAGCCAAGATCGGGACTTCTCCTACAATGAGCAGTTCTTC

J: TRBJ2-1
size: NA
V: TRBV7-2
D: NA
CDR3: CVSTAGRYNEQFF
DNA: TGTGTCAGCACCGCCGGCCGTTACAATGAGCAGTTCTTC

J: TRBJ2-5
size: few
V: TRBV5-4
D: TRBD2
CDR3: CASGLRGGLATQETQYF
DNA: TGTGCCAGCGGATTACGGGGGGGACTCGCGACGCAAGAGACCCAGTACTTC

J: TRBJ2-4
size: NA
V: TRBV6-5
D: NA
CDR3: CASTPSWTAKNIQYF
DNA: TGTGCCAGCACCCCAAGTTGGACCGCCAAAAACATTCAGTACTTC

J: TRBJ2-1
size: NA
V: TRBV9
D: NA
CDR3: CASSPQGINEQFF
DNA: TGTGCCAGCAGCCCTCAGGGGATCAATGAGCAGTTCTTC

J: TRBJ2-3
size: NA
V: TRBV11-2
D: NA
CDR3: CASIPRVTSTDTQYF
DNA: TGTGCCAGCATTCCCAGGGTCACGAGCACAGATACGCAGTATTTT

J: TRBJ2-1
size: NA
V: TRBV9
D: NA
CDR3: CASSVGGRTYNEQFF
DNA: TGTGCCAGCAGCGTAGGAGGAAGAACCTACAATGAGCAGTTCTTC

J: TRBJ2-7
size: NA
V: TRBV20-1
D: NA
CDR3: CSARVQWGASYEQYF
DNA: TGCAGTGCTAGAGTTCAGTGGGGGGCCTCCTACGAGCAGTACTTC

J: TRBJ1-4
size: many
V: TRBV12-3/TRBV12-4
D: NA
CDR3: CASSPTSGGGEKLFF
DNA: TGTGCCAGCAGTCCTACCTCGGGCGGGGGTGAAAAACTGTTTTTT

J: TRBJ2-2
size: many
V: TRBV5-1
D: NA
CDR3: CASSSQGNTGELFF
DNA: TGCGCCAGCAGCTCTCAGGGGAACACCGGGGAGCTGTTTTTT

J: TRBJ2-5
size: NA
V: TRBV11-2
D: NA
CDR3: CASSLVVVGPRYF
DNA: TGTGCCAGCAGCTTAGTAGTTGTCGGACCACGATACTTC

J: TRBJ2-1
size: few
V: TRBV7-2
D: NA
CDR3: CASSLDWSSVANEQFF
DNA: TGTGCCAGCAGCTTAGATTGGTCTAGCGTTGCCAATGAGCAGTTCTTC

J: TRBJ2-1
size: NA
V: TRBV9
D: TRBD1
CDR3: CASRSPGGNEQFF
DNA: TGTGCCAGCCGTAGCCCAGGGGGCAATGAGCAGTTCTTC

J: TRBJ2-5
size: few
V: TRBV10-3
D: NA
CDR3: CAITGEDETQYF
DNA: TGTGCCATCACAGGGGAGGACGAGACCCAGTACTTC

J: TRBJ2-2
size: few
V: TRBV6-1
D: TRBD2
CDR3: CASLRGGAGELFF
DNA: TGTGCCAGCCTTCGGGGAGGGGCCGGGGAGCTGTTTTTT

J: TRBJ2-5
size: few
V: TRBV4-1
D: NA
CDR3: CASSQGDLTAETQYF
DNA: TGCGCCAGCAGCCAAGGAGACCTGACTGCGGAGACCCAGTACTTC

J: TRBJ1-1
size: few
V: TRBV12-3/TRBV12-4
D: NA
CDR3: CASRVLNTEAFF
DNA: TGTGCCAGCAGGGTCCTGAACACTGAAGCTTTCTTT

J: TRBJ2-1
size: NA
V: TRBV7-9
D: NA
CDR3: CASIEGNEQFF
DNA: TGTGCCAGCATTGAGGGAAATGAGCAGTTCTTC

J: TRBJ1-2
size: NA
V: TRBV5-1
D: NA
CDR3: CASSGLSNEPIYGYTF
DNA: TGCGCCAGCAGCGGCCTTTCCAACGAGCCCATCTATGGCTACACCTTC

J: TRBJ2-4
size: NA
V: TRBV11-3
D: NA
CDR3: CASSPSRDIQYF
DNA: TGTGCCAGCAGCCCGAGTAGGGACATTCAGTACTTC

J: TRBJ1-1
size: NA
V: TRBV6-5
D: NA
CDR3: CASSYLGGASTEAFF
DNA: TGTGCCAGCAGTTACTTGGGTGGGGCTTCCACTGAAGCTTTCTTT

J: TRBJ1-1
size: few
V: TRBV7-9
D: TRBD1
CDR3: CASSAQGGVAEAFF
DNA: TGTGCCAGCAGCGCACAGGGGGGAGTCGCTGAAGCTTTCTTT

J: TRBJ1-1
size: few
V: TRBV7-8
D: TRBD1
CDR3: CASSGGTVREKAFF
DNA: TGTGCCAGCAGCGGTGGGACAGTAAGAGAAAAAGCTTTCTTT

J: TRBJ2-1
size: few
V: TRBV20-1
D: TRBD2
CDR3: CSASSGESGANEQFF
DNA: TGCAGTGCCAGCAGCGGAGAGAGCGGGGCAAATGAGCAGTTCTTC

J: TRBJ2-3
size: NA
V: TRBV9
D: TRBD2
CDR3: CASSKGLDTDTQYF
DNA: TGTGCCAGCTCGAAGGGACTAGACACAGATACGCAGTATTTT

J: TRBJ2-1
size: NA
V: TRBV7-2
D: NA
CDR3: CASSLSASSYNEQFF
DNA: TGTGCCAGCAGCTTATCTGCGTCTTCCTACAATGAGCAGTTCTTC

J: TRBJ1-3
size: NA
V: TRBV6-5
D: NA
CDR3: CASSYEGGSGNTIYF
DNA: TGTGCCAGCAGTTACGAAGGGGGCTCTGGAAACACCATATATTTT

J: TRBJ1-1
size: NA
V: TRBV12-3/TRBV12-4
D: TRBD1
CDR3: CASSLDRTGGEAFF
DNA: TGTGCCAGCAGTTTAGATAGGACAGGGGGTGAAGCTTTCTTT

J: TRBJ2-2
size: few
V: TRBV27
D: NA
CDR3: CASNIGGTGELFF
DNA: TGTGCCAGCAACATAGGGGGAACCGGGGAGCTGTTTTTT

J: TRBJ2-6
size: NA
V: TRBV28
D: NA
CDR3: CASSSTASGANVLTF
DNA: TGTGCCAGCAGTTCGACAGCCTCTGGGGCCAACGTCCTGACTTTC

J: TRBJ2-1
size: NA
V: TRBV7-3
D: TRBD2
CDR3: CASSMGTNSGEQFF
DNA: TGTGCCAGCAGCATGGGGACTAACTCGGGCGAGCAGTTCTTC

J: TRBJ2-7
size: few
V: TRBV12-5
D: TRBD2
CDR3: CASGEGLAYEQYF
DNA: TGTGCTAGTGGTGAAGGACTAGCCTACGAGCAGTACTTC

J: TRBJ2-7
size: NA
V: TRBV7-8
D: TRBD2
CDR3: CASSLGGTSNYEQYF
DNA: TGTGCCAGCAGCTTAGGTGGGACTAGTAACTACGAGCAGTACTTC

J: TRBJ2-5
size: few
V: TRBV9
D: NA
CDR3: CASSISDTGTQYF
DNA: TGTGCCAGCAGCATTTCCGACACGGGGACCCAGTACTTC

J: TRBJ2-2
size: NA
V: TRBV10-3
D: TRBD2
CDR3: CAMGLAGGTGELFF
DNA: TGTGCCATGGGACTAGCGGGGGGGACCGGGGAGCTGTTTTTT

J: TRBJ2-5
size: NA
V: TRBV18
D: TRBD1
CDR3: CASSPGQGSRETQYF
DNA: TGTGCCAGCTCACCCGGACAGGGGAGTAGAGAGACCCAGTACTTC

J: TRBJ2-7
size: many
V: TRBV12-3/TRBV12-4
D: NA
CDR3: CASSFTGWGEQYF
DNA: TGTGCCAGCAGTTTTACCGGTTGGGGGGAGCAGTACTTC